Listed below are T cell receptor beta chains from one sample, sequenced in a study of blood T cell repertoires in COVID-19. The method was immunoSEQ multiplex PCR; TCRdb's version includes in-frame clones alone and lacks a portion of them. The table records 45,000 to 65,000 clones, roughly 77% of them present only once. Sequences were obtained from peripheral blood. The receptors were gathered from a man aged 70-80 years with active or convalescent COVID-19. CDR3s include the opening cysteine and the closing phenylalanine or tryptophan. A D gene is named only where the DNA matches it firmly. Only part of the rows carry a size: once, few, many, or a class if the clone is expanded.

d_call	v_call	j_call	clone_size	cdr3_aa	cdr3_nt
-	TRBV11-1	TRBJ2-7	-	CASSSTARDYRNEQYF	TGTGCCAGCAGCTCCACCGCCAGGGATTATCGGAACGAGCAGTACTTC
TRBD1	TRBV7-3	TRBJ2-7	-	CASSAGQGPYEQYF	TGTGCCAGCAGCGCTGGACAGGGTCCCTACGAGCAGTACTTC
-	TRBV5-1	TRBJ1-2	-	CASSANRDGGYTF	TGCGCCAGCAGTGCGAACAGGGACGGCGGCTACACCTTC
TRBD1	TRBV7-2	TRBJ2-7	-	CASRSGTGSYEQYF	TGTGCCAGCAGGTCCGGGACAGGGTCCTACGAGCAGTACTTC
TRBD2	TRBV20-1	TRBJ2-1	many	CSASKGTSGNEQFF	TGCAGTGCTAGTAAAGGAACTAGCGGCAATGAGCAGTTCTTC
TRBD1	TRBV6-5	TRBJ1-1	-	CASSYRDSMNTEAFF	TGTGCCAGCAGTTATAGGGACAGTATGAACACTGAAGCTTTCTTT
TRBD1	TRBV6-5	TRBJ1-2	-	CASNPDREYGYTF	TGTGCCAGCAACCCGGACAGGGAGTATGGCTACACCTTC
TRBD1	TRBV28	TRBJ2-7	-	CASSQPWTGTSYEQYF	TGTGCCAGCAGTCAACCATGGACAGGGACGAGCTACGAGCAGTACTTC
TRBD1	TRBV11-2	TRBJ1-3	-	CASSISQGATGNTIYF	TGTGCCAGCAGCATATCACAGGGGGCGACGGGAAACACCATATATTTT
-	TRBV10-3	TRBJ1-1	few	CAISERTGRTEAFF	TGTGCCATCAGTGAGCGCACGGGAAGGACTGAAGCTTTCTTT
-	TRBV11-3	TRBJ1-1	-	CASSLEGDTEAFF	TGTGCCAGCAGCTTAGAAGGAGACACTGAAGCTTTCTTT
TRBD1	TRBV6-2/TRBV6-3	TRBJ1-2	-	CASSYVGQAHF	TGTGCCAGCAGTTATGTGGGACAGGCTCACTTC
TRBD1	TRBV7-9	TRBJ2-1	-	CASSSFPGQAYNEQFF	TGTGCCAGCAGCTCTTTTCCGGGACAGGCCTACAATGAGCAGTTCTTC
TRBD1	TRBV28	TRBJ1-5	-	CASSLRTGRNQPQHF	TGTGCCAGCAGTTTGCGGACAGGTCGAAATCAGCCCCAGCATTTT
-	TRBV15	TRBJ1-5	once	CATSRERVRGNQPQHF	TGTGCCACCAGCAGAGAACGAGTCCGGGGCAATCAGCCCCAGCATTTT
-	TRBV5-1	TRBJ1-2	-	CASSSTGNGYTF	TGCGCCAGCAGCTCAACAGGGAATGGCTACACCTTC
TRBD1	TRBV29-1	TRBJ1-1	-	CSGYRGQGEAFF	TGCAGCGGGTACAGGGGGCAAGGTGAAGCTTTCTTT
-	TRBV28	TRBJ2-5	few	CASSVLGGERKTQYF	TGTGCCAGCAGTGTCCTAGGGGGGGAGAGAAAGACCCAGTACTTC
TRBD2	TRBV28	TRBJ2-1	-	CASSSPLAGTYNEQFF	TGTGCCAGCAGTTCCCCTCTAGCGGGGACTTACAATGAGCAGTTCTTC
TRBD2	TRBV7-3	TRBJ2-1	-	CASSQKGLGNYNEQFF	TGTGCCAGCAGCCAAAAGGGACTAGGGAACTACAATGAGCAGTTCTTC
TRBD1	TRBV7-6	TRBJ1-4	-	CASSGNPRDRGNEKLFF	TGTGCCAGCAGCGGTAACCCCCGGGACAGGGGGAATGAAAAACTGTTTTTT
-	TRBV11-3	TRBJ2-1	few	CASSLDPSRNEQFF	TGTGCCAGCAGCTTAGATCCAAGCAGGAATGAGCAGTTCTTC
TRBD1	TRBV11-2	TRBJ2-1	-	CASTPDRGRNEQFF	TGTGCCAGCACCCCGGACAGGGGGCGAAATGAGCAGTTCTTC
-	TRBV7-2	TRBJ1-2	-	CASSSTGTPFYGYTF	TGTGCCAGCAGCTCCACCGGGACACCATTTTATGGCTACACCTTC
-	TRBV28	TRBJ1-2	once	CASSLGRYGYTF	TGTGCCAGCAGTTTAGGCCGCTATGGCTACACCTTC
TRBD2	TRBV6-5	TRBJ2-1	-	CASGPGLAVFREQFF	TGTGCCAGCGGACCGGGACTAGCGGTTTTTCGTGAGCAGTTCTTC
TRBD1	TRBV5-5	TRBJ1-2	few	CASSLSTGGGYTF	TGTGCCAGCAGCTTGTCAACAGGGGGTGGCTACACCTTC
-	TRBV5-1	TRBJ2-5	-	CASSPGHLQETQYF	TGCGCCAGCAGCCCGGGACACCTCCAAGAGACCCAGTACTTC
TRBD2	TRBV12-3/TRBV12-4	TRBJ2-2	-	CASSGGAFGELFF	TGTGCCTCGAGCGGGGGGGCTTTCGGGGAGCTGTTTTTT
-	TRBV7-9	TRBJ1-1	few	CASSFWQNREAFF	TGTGCCAGCAGCTTTTGGCAGAATCGTGAAGCTTTCTTT
TRBD1	TRBV15	TRBJ1-2	many	CATSSGTGVAFYGYTF	TGTGCCACCAGCAGCGGGACAGGGGTTGCATTCTATGGCTACACCTTC
TRBD1	TRBV7-3	TRBJ2-1	-	CASSLFVQGDLAEQFF	TGTGCCAGCAGCTTATTTGTACAGGGGGATTTGGCTGAGCAGTTCTTC
-	TRBV18	TRBJ1-1	-	CASSEDRGTEAFF	TGTGCCAGCTCCGAGGACAGAGGGACTGAAGCTTTCTTT
-	TRBV7-2	TRBJ1-1	-	CASSLDGGNTEAFF	TGTGCCAGCAGCCTTGACGGAGGAAACACTGAAGCTTTCTTT
TRBD1	TRBV10-3	TRBJ2-3	once	CAIRKDRGTDTQYF	TGTGCCATCAGGAAGGACAGGGGCACAGATACGCAGTATTTT
-	TRBV19	TRBJ1-5	-	CASSMDSDQPQHF	TGTGCCAGTAGTATGGACAGCGATCAGCCCCAGCATTTT
TRBD1	TRBV28	TRBJ1-5	-	CASKTGGSNQPQHF	TGTGCCAGCAAAACAGGGGGCTCCAATCAGCCCCAGCATTTT
-	TRBV19	TRBJ2-6	-	CASSIADSGANVLTF	TGTGCCAGTAGTATTGCGGACTCTGGGGCCAACGTCCTGACTTTC
-	TRBV21-1	TRBJ1-1	-	CASKVGYRGNTEAFF	TGTGCCAGCAAGGTTGGATACAGGGGGAACACTGAAGCTTTCTTT
TRBD1	TRBV19	TRBJ1-2	few	CASSSGQGARNYGYTF	TGTGCCAGTAGCTCGGGACAGGGGGCGCGAAACTATGGCTACACCTTC
TRBD1	TRBV6-5	TRBJ1-2	-	CASSRDRAPTGYTF	TGTGCCAGCAGTAGGGACAGGGCTCCAACTGGCTACACCTTC
-	TRBV12-5	TRBJ2-7	-	CASGSGPTGPYEQYF	TGTGCTAGTGGTTCGGGCCCGACAGGACCCTACGAGCAGTACTTC
TRBD1	TRBV7-9	TRBJ1-5	-	CASSLGRTGGGNQPQHF	TGTGCCAGCAGCTTAGGCCGTACAGGGGGAGGCAATCAGCCCCAGCATTTT
TRBD2	TRBV30	TRBJ2-3	-	CALSGRAVDTQYF	TGTGCCCTTAGCGGGAGGGCGGTAGATACGCAGTATTTT
TRBD2	TRBV9	TRBJ2-5	-	CASSVGLAGTQETQYF	TGTGCCAGCAGCGTAGGCCTAGCGGGGACCCAAGAGACCCAGTACTTC
-	TRBV21-1	TRBJ2-7	-	CASSKTWGSHIYSYEQYF	TGTGCCAGCAGCAAAACCTGGGGCTCTCATATTTACTCCTACGAGCAGTACTTC
TRBD2	TRBV14	TRBJ2-7	-	CASSPFNSGTLSYEQYF	TGTGCCAGCAGCCCCTTCAATAGCGGGACCTTATCCTACGAGCAGTACTTC
-	TRBV5-6	TRBJ1-2	once	CASSSQGIDYGYTF	TGTGCCAGCAGCTCGCAGGGAATTGACTATGGCTACACCTTC
TRBD2	TRBV18	TRBJ2-1	few	CASSPGLAGGQNEQFF	TGTGCCAGCTCACCAGGACTAGCGGGAGGCCAGAATGAGCAGTTCTTC
-	TRBV23-1	TRBJ2-1	-	CASSQSNGNSYNEQFF	TGCGCCAGCAGTCAATCGAACGGGAACTCCTACAATGAGCAGTTCTTC
-	TRBV4-3	TRBJ2-4	-	CASSQEEGYPNIQYF	TGCGCCAGCAGCCAAGAGGAGGGCTACCCGAACATTCAGTACTTC
TRBD2	TRBV6-2/TRBV6-3	TRBJ2-7	-	CASSYSRTSSYEQYF	TGTGCCAGCAGTTACTCGAGGACTAGCAGCTACGAGCAGTACTTC
TRBD1	TRBV19	TRBJ2-3	few	CASTRQGSDTQYF	TGTGCCAGTACGAGACAGGGTAGTGATACGCAGTATTTT
-	TRBV6-5	TRBJ2-7	-	CASDRQYEQYF	TGTGCCAGCGACAGACAGTACGAGCAGTACTTC
-	TRBV21-1	TRBJ1-1	few	CASSPRTGRNTEAFF	TGTGCCAGCAGCCCCCGGACAGGCCGGAACACTGAAGCTTTCTTT
TRBD1	TRBV10-1	TRBJ1-2	-	CASSESKGTGIGYTF	TGCGCCAGCAGTGAGTCGAAGGGGACAGGGATCGGCTACACCTTC
TRBD1	TRBV3-1/TRBV3-2	TRBJ2-3	-	CASSARGLSTDTQYF	TGTGCCAGCAGCGCCAGGGGGCTAAGCACAGATACGCAGTATTTT
TRBD1	TRBV19	TRBJ1-2	many	CASSPGTAAIAF	TGTGCCAGTAGTCCAGGGACAGCGGCCATCGCCTTC